The present entry profiles one TCR beta chain with its context. It lacks a known antigen. Per-nucleotide qualities are absent, and no much larger clonotype sits a single base away. TCRbeta CDR3 regions were amplified from genomic DNA using the immunoSEQ Assay, a bias-controlled multiplex PCR. In the paper's pipeline: The number of nucleated cells in each sample was estimated from the amplification of reference gene primers within the assay. Sequence reads were collapsed and filtered to measure the absolute abundance of every unique TCRbeta CDR3 rearrangement. For each sample, productive Simpson clonality was calculated by taking the square root of Simpson's diversity index across productive rearrangements. Not all clones reach the TCRdb copy of this immuneACCESS table, which keeps in-frame sequences only. Checked studies attribute under half of the gap to unresolved V genes and leave the rest unexplained. For V, J and clone size, that table is used; D and trimming come from the DNA. Within this sample are 150,000 to 200,000 clones, with approximately 90% of them counted one time only. 4.8% of the sample lies in the top ten.

For this chain, trimming is 3 bases at the V end and 6 bases at the J end, and the number of junction bases without a gene match is 5. The germline V gene yields ENHRY for CDR1 and SYGVKD for CDR2. Including cysteine and phenylalanine, the CDR3 has 14 amino acids. Solely the CDR3 DNA is kept, with 42 bases framed from the first base. The record originates from a study of blood T cell repertoires in COVID-19 (dated by TCRdb to about 2020). For context, the study as a whole: The collaborator samples originated in the United States, Italy and Spain and spanned the acute and convalescent phases of COVID-19. The material from the prospective study consisted of cDNA or gDNA derived from T cells, B-cell-depleted T cells, or PBMCs. The dataset comprised deeply sampled blood TCRbeta repertoires from subjects exposed to, actively infected with, or recovered from COVID-19. The repertoires were released in a freely available public database meant as a resource for research on the immune response to SARS-CoV-2. Samples were obtained from the ongoing ImmuneRACE study (first 160 participants) and from approximately 1,200 subjects provided by 6 global collaborators. Sample metadata almost always included a de-identified subject ID, COVID-19 status, age in years and sex. Where available, HLA class I and class II types were taken from metadata supplied by the sample provider and were not determined by assay-based typing. General findings and caveats noted by the study authors: Clinical and demographic metadata were provided uncurated, with the amount varying by source and participant.

One collaborating source in Seattle enrolled patients while the patients were actively infected and followed the patients over time throughout the course of disease. Collaborating institutions collected whole blood in K2EDTA tubes following their own protocols. Collaborator samples were shipped for TCRbeta analysis as frozen whole blood, isolated PBMCs, or DNA extracted from either sample type. This receptor was taken from a man under 40 with COVID-19, enrolled during active disease. The chain employs TRBV10-3 and TRBJ1-5; 7 of the junction bases match TRBD1. The sample was peripheral blood. DNA sequence: TGTGCCATCAGTGACAGGGGGTTACGTCAGCCCCAGCATTTT. This is translated as CAISDRGLRQPQHF.